A single sample is the source of the 3 T cell receptor beta chains below, sequenced in a study of T cells in localized non-small cell lung cancer. Profiled with immunoSEQ multiplex PCR; TCRdb holds only in-frame clones, not every one. The sample holds 15,000 to 20,000 clones; roughly 87% are singletons and the top ten take around 30%. The sample was peripheral blood, taken before any cancer treatment. Receptors originate from a male donor older than 55 with stage I lung adenocarcinoma.

This chain connects TRBV6-5 to TRBJ2-2, with no clear D. Trimming shortened V by 2 bases and J by 6 bases, and 4 bases separated the two germline ends. The CDR3 spans 12 residues. Germline V lookup: CDR1 MNHEY, CDR2 SVGAGI. The CDR3 DNA is TGTGCCAGCAGTTACATCTCCGGGGAGCTGTTTTTT. Protein sequence: CASSYISGELFF.

By proportion, this clone is medium-sized (0.01 to 0.1%). This sequence joins TRBV5-1 and TRBJ2-3, with TRBD2 matching over 7 bases. Germline-derived CDR1 and CDR2 are SGHRS and YFSETQ. Trimming cost V 1 base and J 2 bases; bases outside gene matches: 13. CDR3 length: 18 residues. As DNA, the CDR3 is TGCGCCAGCAGCTTGTCCCCACCCGCGGGAGCTACCACAGATACGCAGTATTTT. Encoded protein: CASSLSPPAGATTDTQYF.

The chain carries TRBV5-4 and TRBJ2-2; possibly TRBD1 for D (6 bases). The CDR3 has 14 residues. Germline loops: CDR1 SGHNT, CDR2 YYREEE (reference sequence). Between the trimmed V and J ends, which lost 0 bases and 5 bases, there was a span of 8 bases. As DNA, the CDR3 is TGTGCCAGCAGCTTGGCCACAGGGACCGGGGAGCTGTTTTTT. Translation gives CASSLATGTGELFF.